One T cell receptor (beta chain) is described in this entry. No cognate antigen has been identified for it. Base qualities are missing; no much larger clone stands one base away. This sample stems from a study of blood T cells in healthy people across ages (dated by TCRdb to the mid-2010s). About the study as a whole: In model experiments, roughly one uniquely barcoded TCR beta cDNA molecule per two T cells was captured by template switching. The donors were divided into four age groups: young (average approximately 17 years), middle-aged (about 41), aged (about 61) and long-lived (82). For two donors (one aged 18 to 30 and one aged 80 or older), the study analyzed two additional independent replicas of 1 million unique cDNA reads from the same blood draw. To avoid experimental bias, donors of different ages were randomly spread across the sequencing lanes. Using deep sequencing normalized with unique cDNA molecular identifiers, the study measured how TCR beta repertoire diversity changes with age.

CDR1 and CDR2 (DFQATT, SNEGSKA) derive from the germline V gene (reference sequence). The CDR3 measures 16 amino acids from cysteine to phenylalanine. Only CDR3 DNA remains: 48 bases, in frame from the first base. Trimming costs V 0 bases and J 9 bases, and their ends lie 18 bases apart. General findings and caveats noted by the study authors: Because donor CMV infection status was unknown, age-related changes in expanded clonotypes were potentially confounded. Observed TCR beta diversity per million T cells fell roughly linearly with age, and a significant reduction was already apparent by age roughly 40. Since profiling was done on bulk unsorted PBMCs, naive and antigen-experienced compartments could not be conclusively compared. Observed TCR beta diversity correlated strongly with the percentage of naive T cells measured by flow cytometry. Estimates of total diversity based on one million sequenced T cells were considered lower bounds and underestimates. Compared with the aged group, the long-lived group had more naive CD4+ T cells, fewer expanded clones and increased TCR diversity, suggesting age selection.

The method was 5' RACE. The sequencer listed for this sample is Illumina HiSeq 2500. A second PCR of roughly 7 to 11 cycles was performed with a sample-barcoded 5' primer and a J-beta primer mix. A unique molecular identifier was introduced onto each TCR beta cDNA molecule by a template-switch 5' adaptor carrying 12 random nucleotides. Each sample yielded at least 2.5 million CDR3-containing paired-end reads. First-strand cDNA was synthesized from all RNA with the Mint cDNA synthesis kit, primed by a TRBC-specific oligonucleotide. All cDNA was treated with uracil-DNA glycosylase and then went through a first 18-cycle PCR with the universal primers M1SS and BC2_uni_R. As for the original processing: Normalization of each sample was performed by random selection of 1 million high-quality reads, each carrying a distinct molecular identifier. Reads with shared molecular identifiers were discarded instead of being binned into consensus sequences. MiTCR, with a Q25 quality threshold and the strictest error-elimination algorithm, was used for CDR3 identification, clonotype clustering and error correction. A nonparametric unseen species model using Euler transformation provided a lower-bound estimate of total TCR beta diversity. In TCRdb, the public reads were trimmed at Q25 with fastp and aligned with MiXCR, with productive beta chains retained. Entries are consolidated by CDR3 protein sequence, retaining the most common genes and DNA. It is TCRdb's table, rather than the study itself, that gives the V and J calls and clone size. The sample table holds 790,000 or so distinct CDR3 sequences, of which about 45% were seen once. The biggest ten clones account for 15% to 20% of the sample.

The donors were 40 or so Caucasian individuals from Russia, aged roughly 6 to 100 years, who were systemically healthy. Each donor gave ten milliliters of peripheral blood, drawn into EDTA-treated Vacutainer tubes. Ficoll-Paque density-gradient centrifugation was used to isolate PBMCs, with at least 6.5 million per sample. Trizol reagent was used to extract total RNA from the PBMCs, yielding at least 6 micrograms per sample. Naive CD45RAhigh/CD27high T cell percentages were measured by flow cytometry on a PBMC aliquot from every donor. Material: blood. The sequence came from a man of 80 years or more in good health. The sequence joins TRBV20-1 to TRBJ1-6, with the D gene not confidently named. The DNA sequence follows: TGCAGTGCTAGAGATGGTCGAGAGCTCCATGGTTCACCCCTCCACTTT. Its protein product is CSARDGRELHGSPLHF.